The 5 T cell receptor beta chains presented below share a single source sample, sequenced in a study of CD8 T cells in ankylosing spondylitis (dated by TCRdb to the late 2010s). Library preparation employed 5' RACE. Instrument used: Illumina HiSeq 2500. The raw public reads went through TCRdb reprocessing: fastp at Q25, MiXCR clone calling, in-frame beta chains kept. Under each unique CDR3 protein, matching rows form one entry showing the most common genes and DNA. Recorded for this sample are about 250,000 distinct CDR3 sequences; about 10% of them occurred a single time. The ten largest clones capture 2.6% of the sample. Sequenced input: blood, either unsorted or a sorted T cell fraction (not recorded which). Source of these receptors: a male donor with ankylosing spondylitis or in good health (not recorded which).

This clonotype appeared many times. CDR3 region: CASSQAQGGEQFF. The CDR3 DNA reads as TGTGCCAGCAGCCAAGCCCAGGGAGGTGAGCAGTTCTTC. The rearrangement joins TRBV7-9 to TRBJ2-1; D is possibly TRBD2 (6 bases). The CDR3 has 13 amino acids. V was pared by 5 bases and J by 9 bases, with 14 bases between. The germline CDR1 and CDR2 sequences are SEHNR and FQNEAQ (reference sequence).

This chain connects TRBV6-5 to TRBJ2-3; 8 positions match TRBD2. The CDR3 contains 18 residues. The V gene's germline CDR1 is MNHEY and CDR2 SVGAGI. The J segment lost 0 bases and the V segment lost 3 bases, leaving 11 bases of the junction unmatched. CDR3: CASSYRVHSGTSTDTQYF. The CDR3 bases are TGTGCCAGCAGTTATCGGGTACATAGCGGGACTAGCACAGATACGCAGTATTTT.

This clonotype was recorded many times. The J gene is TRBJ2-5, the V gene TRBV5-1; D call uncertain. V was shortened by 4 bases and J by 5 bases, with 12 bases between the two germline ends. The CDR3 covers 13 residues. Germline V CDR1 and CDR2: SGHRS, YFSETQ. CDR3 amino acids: CASSAGASETQYF. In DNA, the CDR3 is TGCGCCAGCAGCGCAGGCGCTTCCGAGACCCAGTACTTC.

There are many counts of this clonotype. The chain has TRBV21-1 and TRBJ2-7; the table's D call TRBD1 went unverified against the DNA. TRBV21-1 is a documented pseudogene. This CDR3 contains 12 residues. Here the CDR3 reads CASSKGDYEQYF. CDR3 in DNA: TGTGCCAGCAGCAAGGGGGACTACGAGCAGTACTTC.

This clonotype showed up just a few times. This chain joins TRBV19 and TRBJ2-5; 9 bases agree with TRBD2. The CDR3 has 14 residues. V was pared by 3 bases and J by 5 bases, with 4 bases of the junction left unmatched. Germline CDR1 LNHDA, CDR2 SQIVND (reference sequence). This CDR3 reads CASSMALAGETQYF. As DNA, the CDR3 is TGTGCCAGTAGTATGGCTCTAGCGGGGGAGACCCAGTACTTC. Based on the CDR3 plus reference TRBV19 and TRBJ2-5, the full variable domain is DGGITQSPKYLFRKEGQNVTLSCEQNLNHDAMYWYRQDPGQGLRLIYYSQIVNDFQKGDIAEGYSVSREKKESFPLTVTSAQKNPTAFYLCASSMALAGETQYFGPGTRLLVL.